Below are 22 T cell receptor beta chains sequenced from a single sample in a study of technical replicates of blood from several donors. Libraries were prepared by immunoSEQ multiplex PCR; TCRdb keeps only in-frame clonotypes and omits some of them. The table shows tens of thousands of clones, with approximately 94% occurring only once. Source material: T cells isolated from PBMCs. Receptors originate from a human donor in good health.

The V call is TRBV14, the J call TRBJ2-1, with D maybe TRBD2 (7 bases). Germline assignment: CDR1 SGHDN and CDR2 FVKESK. Trimming shortened V by 0 bases and J by 4 bases, and 13 bases separated the two germline ends. The CDR3 sequence is 16 residues long. CDR3 in amino acids: CASSQERGGPYNEQFF. The CDR3 nucleotides are TGTGCCAGCAGCCAAGAAAGGGGGGGCCCATACAATGAGCAGTTCTTC.

This chain uses TRBV18 with TRBJ1-2; TRBD1 might be the D (5 bases). Per the germline V gene, CDR1 is KGHSH and CDR2 is LQKENI. Trimming removed 2 bases at V and 3 bases at J, with 10 bases between. This CDR3 region has 14 residues. CDR3 loop: CASSPSGVDYGYTF. The CDR3 DNA reads TGTGCCAGCTCACCATCGGGGGTAGACTATGGCTACACCTTC.

This sequence joins TRBV9 and TRBJ2-2; 10 bases match TRBD2. Germline loops: CDR1 SGDLS, CDR2 YYNGEE. The CDR3 loop spans 16 amino acids. J gave up 6 bases and V 0 bases, and 5 bases lay outside the gene matches. CDR3 bases: TGTGCCAGCAGCGTAGTCGGTCTAGCGGGAGCCGGGGAGCTGTTTTTT. This translates into CASSVVGLAGAGELFF.

V usage is TRBV5-1 and J usage is TRBJ1-4; TRBD1 aligns across 7 bases. The ends lost 4 bases at V and 8 bases at J; junction bases unmatched: 5. The germline CDR1 and CDR2 sequences are SGHRS and YFSETQ. There are 13 residues in the CDR3. This CDR3 is CASSRGQTEKLFF. The CDR3 bases are TGCGCCAGCAGCCGGGGACAGACCGAAAAACTGTTTTTT.

The J gene is TRBJ2-7, the V gene TRBV5-1; no reliable D call. The CDR3 has 14 residues. V was trimmed by 4 bases and J by 4 bases, leaving 15 bases between them. CDR1 and CDR2 (germline): SGHRS, YFSETQ. The CDR3 spells CASSAAARVYEQYF. The CDR3 DNA reads TGCGCCAGCAGCGCGGCAGCTAGAGTTTACGAGCAGTACTTC.

This sequence joins TRBV6-5 and TRBJ1-5, with a tentative D call TRBD1 (6 bases). The ends were cut back, 4 bases at V and 2 bases at J, with 12 bases in the middle. The CDR3 covers 15 residues. Per germline, CDR1 MNHEY and CDR2 SVGAGI. DNA of the CDR3: TGTGCCAGCAGTTCCAGGGGCGTGGGCAATCAGCCCCAGCATTTT. Translation: CASSSRGVGNQPQHF.

This chain uses TRBV28 with TRBJ2-3; TRBD2 matches 8 bases. With V trimmed by 6 bases and J by 2 bases, 4 bases remained unmatched. CDR3 length: 14 residues. Per germline, CDR1 MDHEN and CDR2 SYDVKM. DNA for the CDR3: TGTGCCAGCAGCCGCGGGGGGAACACAGATACGCAGTATTTT. It encodes CASSRGGNTDTQYF.

This chain links TRBV9 with TRBJ2-1; a possible D gene is TRBD2 (6 bases). Germline CDR1 reads SGDLS; CDR2 reads YYNGEE. With 2 bases removed from V and 6 bases from J, the gap between germline ends came to 12 bases. CDR3 size: 14 residues. The CDR3 protein is CASSVPSDRNEQFF. CDR3 in DNA: TGTGCCAGCAGCGTCCCTAGCGACCGCAATGAGCAGTTCTTC.

The rearrangement uses TRBV28 and TRBJ2-7; 10 bases are shared with TRBD1. From germline, CDR1 is MDHEN and CDR2 SYDVKM. The CDR3 is 14 residues long. V shed 6 bases, J shed 3 bases, and the junction held 5 bases outside the gene matches. Written as DNA, the CDR3 is TGTGCCAGCAGCATGACAGGGGGCAGCTACGAGCAGTACTTC. Translated, it gives CASSMTGGSYEQYF.

This chain joins TRBV18 and TRBJ1-3; 9 bases map to TRBD1. The ends lost 1 base at V and 3 bases at J; junction bases unmatched: 4. Germline CDR1 reads KGHSH; CDR2 reads LQKENI. This CDR3 has 16 amino acids. For the CDR3, the DNA is TGTGCCAGCTCACCACTTAGGACAGGGGTTGGAAACACCATATATTTT. Residues: CASSPLRTGVGNTIYF. The variable domain in full, completed from reference TRBV18 and TRBJ1-3, reads NAGVMQNPRHLVRRRGQEARLRCSPMKGHSHVYWYRQLPEEGLKFMVYLQKENIIDESGMPKERFSAEFPKEGPSILRIQQVVRGDSAAYFCASSPLRTGVGNTIYFGEGSWLTVV.

The chain uses TRBV15 and TRBJ1-1; TRBD1 is a possible D gene (6 bases). The ends were cut back, 1 base at V and 1 base at J, with 10 bases in the middle. Germline V gene lookup returns CDR1 LNHNV and CDR2 YYDKDF (reference sequence). This CDR3 has 15 amino acids. CDR3 loop: CATSRVPTGNTEAFF. CDR3 coding DNA: TGTGCCACCAGCAGAGTCCCGACAGGGAACACTGAAGCTTTCTTT.

The chain combines TRBV28 with TRBJ1-1; D may be TRBD1 (5 bases). The V gene lost 2 bases and the J gene lost 3 bases, with 13 bases spanning the gap. CDR1 is MDHEN and CDR2 is SYDVKM in the germline V gene. The CDR3 length is 15 residues. This CDR3 reads CASSLGVNRYTEAFF. Here the CDR3 DNA reads TGTGCCAGCAGTTTAGGGGTAAACAGGTACACTGAAGCTTTCTTT.

V and J are TRBV11-3 and TRBJ1-2, with 9 bases aligning to TRBD1. The CDR3 sequence is 15 residues long. Germline values: CDR1 SGHNT, CDR2 YENEEA. Losses at the gene ends were 5 bases for V and 4 bases for J; bases not matched to a gene: 8. CDR3 nucleotides: TGTGCCAGCAGCCCGGGACAGGGAGGAGGCTATGGCTACACCTTC. It yields the protein CASSPGQGGGYGYTF. Using reference TRBV11-3 and TRBJ1-2 for the parts outside the CDR3, the full variable domain is EAGVVQSPRYKIIEKKQPVAFWCNPISGHNTLYWYLQNLGQGPELLIRYENEEAVDDSQLPKDRFSAERLKGVDSTLKIQPAELGDSAVYLCASSPGQGGGYGYTFGSGTRLTVV.

V and J are TRBV5-4 and TRBJ2-7; no reliable D call. With 4 bases removed from V and 0 bases from J, the gap between germline ends came to 11 bases. Germline V gene lookup returns CDR1 SGHNT and CDR2 YYREEE (reference sequence). This CDR3 region has 14 residues. The CDR3 DNA follows: TGTGCCAGCAGCCTGGCCGGGTCCTCCTACGAGCAGTACTTC. Its translation is CASSLAGSSYEQYF. Supplemented by reference TRBV5-4 and TRBJ2-7, the full variable domain reads ETGVTQSPTHLIKTRGQQVTLRCSSQSGHNTVSWYQQALGQGPQFIFQYYREEENGRGNFPPRFSGLQFPNYSSELNVNALELDDSALYLCASSLAGSSYEQYFGPGTRLTVT.

A note on this clone: This specimen includes other DNA sequences encoding the same CDR3. The rearrangement links TRBV5-1 to TRBJ1-1; 8 bases are shared with TRBD1. V lost 0 bases, J lost 1 base, and 2 bases stayed unmatched. CDR3 length: 15 amino acids. Germline V CDR1 and CDR2: SGHRS, YFSETQ. The CDR3 DNA is TGCGCCAGCAGCTTGGCCGGGACAGGGAACACTGAAGCTTTCTTT. Translation gives CASSLAGTGNTEAFF.

With regard to this clone: One end of the junction does not line up with germline, which may come from a read error. This chain uses TRBV5-6 with TRBJ2-7; 8 nucleotides align to TRBD2. The germline CDR1 and CDR2 sequences are SGHDT and YYEEEE. The CDR3 runs 13 residues. In DNA, the CDR3 is TGTGCCAGCAGCTTGGAGCCCGGGACTAGTGACGCCTTC. It codes for CASSLEPGTSDAF.

V and J are TRBV10-1 and TRBJ1-2; D might be TRBD1 (6 bases). Germline values: CDR1 WNHNN, CDR2 SYGVQD (reference sequence). Deletions cut 3 bases from V and 4 bases from J, with 9 bases between. The CDR3 has 13 amino acids. The chain's CDR3 is CASSEGGTYGYTF. The CDR3 coding sequence is TGCGCCAGCAGTGAAGGGGGAACCTATGGCTACACCTTC.

The chain has TRBV7-9 and TRBJ2-7, with D uncertain. Germline lookup yields CDR1 SEHNR and CDR2 FQNEAQ (reference sequence). The germline V and J ends were trimmed by 1 base and 0 bases, with 7 bases remaining between them. This CDR3 region has 14 residues. The CDR3 DNA reads TGTGCCAGCAGCTTAGGGCCAAGCTCCTACGAGCAGTACTTC. Translation gives CASSLGPSSYEQYF.

CDR3 residues: CASSLARGEAFF. For the CDR3, the DNA is TGTGCCAGCAGCTTAGCACGCGGGGAAGCTTTCTTT. V and J are TRBV7-9 and TRBJ1-1, with D hard to call. Germline CDR1 and CDR2: SEHNR and FQNEAQ (reference sequence). Trimming removed 0 bases from V and 8 bases from J, with 7 bases in between. The CDR3 length is 12 residues.

The chain uses TRBV5-1 and TRBJ2-2; 7 nucleotides align to TRBD2. The ends lost 5 bases at V and 5 bases at J; junction bases unmatched: 6. Germline CDR1 reads SGHRS; CDR2 reads YFSETQ. This CDR3 has 14 residues. CDR3 sequence reads: CASRTAGVTGELFF. In DNA, the CDR3 is TGCGCCAGCAGGACGGCGGGAGTGACCGGGGAGCTGTTTTTT.

The rearrangement joins TRBV6-5 to TRBJ1-1; perhaps TRBD1 as D (6 bases). Trimming pared 2 bases from V and 10 bases from J, leaving 14 bases between. This CDR3 is built from 13 residues. Germline V gene lookup returns CDR1 MNHEY and CDR2 SVGAGI. The CDR3 nucleotides read TGTGCCAGCAGTTACCCCTCAGGGGCCACAGCTTTCTTT. It translates to CASSYPSGATAFF.

The V gene is TRBV11-3, the J gene TRBJ2-4; a weak D match, TRBD2 (5 bases). With 5 bases removed from V and 4 bases from J, the gap between germline ends came to 12 bases. Germline CDR1 and CDR2: SGHNT and YENEEA. The CDR3 runs 14 residues. Here the CDR3 reads CASSSNGLKNIQYF. DNA for the CDR3: TGTGCCAGCAGCAGCAATGGACTGAAAAACATTCAGTACTTC.